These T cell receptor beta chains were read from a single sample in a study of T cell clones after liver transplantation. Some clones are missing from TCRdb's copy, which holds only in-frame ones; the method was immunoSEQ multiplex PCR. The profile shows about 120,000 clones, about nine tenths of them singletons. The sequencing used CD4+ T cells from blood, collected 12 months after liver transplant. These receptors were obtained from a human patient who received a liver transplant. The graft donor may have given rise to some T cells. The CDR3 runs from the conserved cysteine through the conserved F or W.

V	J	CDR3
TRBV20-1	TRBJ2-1	CSATNNEQFF
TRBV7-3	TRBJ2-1	CASSSGLAGFNEQFF
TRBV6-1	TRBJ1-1	CASNIQGDAFF
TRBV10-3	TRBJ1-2	CAISADRDTYGYTF
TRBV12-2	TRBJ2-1	CASRLALTSGTYNEQFF
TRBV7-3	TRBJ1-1	CASSRSGVGYTEAFF
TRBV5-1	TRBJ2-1	CASSLGLAGGTYQFF
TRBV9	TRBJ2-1	CASSVTAVGYNEQFF
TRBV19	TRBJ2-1	CASSVLTGGSNEQFF
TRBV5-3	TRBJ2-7	CARSLFQGSEQYF
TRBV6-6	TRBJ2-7	CASLRDRNYEQYF
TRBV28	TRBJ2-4	CASSSRGQAKNIQYF
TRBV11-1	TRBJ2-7	CASSVTSGLYEQYF
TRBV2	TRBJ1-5	CASSDRGNQPQHF
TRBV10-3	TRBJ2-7	CAISEPTGGPAYEQYF
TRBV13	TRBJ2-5	CASSIGTYRTQETQYF
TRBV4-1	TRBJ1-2	CASSQGGQGASNYGYTF
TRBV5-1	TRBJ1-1	CASSARTGLEAFF
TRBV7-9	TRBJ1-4	CASSFGTGGGKLFF
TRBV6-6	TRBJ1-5	CAATRDRVSGPQHF
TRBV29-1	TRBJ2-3	CSVLGLAVPTSPGDTQYF
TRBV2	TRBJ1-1	CASSEVGRVTEAFF
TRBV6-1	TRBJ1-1	CASHTGADTEAFF
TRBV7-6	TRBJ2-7	CASSTRQGAAYEQYF
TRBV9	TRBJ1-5	CASSPGGINQPQHF
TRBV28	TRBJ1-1	CASSSGEGTEAFF
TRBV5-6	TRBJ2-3	CASSLQGATDTQYF
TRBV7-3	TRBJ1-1	CASSLTGPNTEAFF
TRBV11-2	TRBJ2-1	CASSLVAGAGEQFF
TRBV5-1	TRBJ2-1	CASSTRPSQSYNEQFF
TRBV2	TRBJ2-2	CASSQQQGRGGELFF
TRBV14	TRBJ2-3	CASSPPGRTTDTQYF
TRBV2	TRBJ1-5	CASSEGQTFSNQPQHF
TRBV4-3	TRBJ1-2	CASSQAGVGYTF
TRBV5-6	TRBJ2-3	CASSLGATQYF
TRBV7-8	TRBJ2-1	CASSLGETRHNEQFF
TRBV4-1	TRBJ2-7	CASSSTSGRALEQYF
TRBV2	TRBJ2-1	CASKVRAGGYNEQFF
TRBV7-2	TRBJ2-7	CASSYRDNYEQYF
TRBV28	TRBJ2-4	CASSPPGGKNIQYF
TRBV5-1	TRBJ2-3	CASSLGEVAGTQYF
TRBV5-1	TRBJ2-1	CASSLGPPTGPSYNEQFF
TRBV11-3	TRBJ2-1	CASSFGTSGSGEQFF
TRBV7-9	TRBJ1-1	CATSGVNTEAFF
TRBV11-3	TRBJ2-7	CASSPGPSAYEQYF
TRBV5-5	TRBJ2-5	CASSLEIGSTQYF
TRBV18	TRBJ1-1	CASSPPDGAAEAFF
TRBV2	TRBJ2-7	CAGRDRTYEQYF
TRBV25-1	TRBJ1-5	CASEEGSNQPQHF
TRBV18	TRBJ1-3	CASSPPAGSSGNTIYF